The following is a TCR beta chain sequence with its context. The CDR3 spans 18 residues. V lost 4 bases, J lost 3 bases, and 18 bases stayed unmatched. CDR1 and CDR2 from the germline V gene are SGHDT and YYEEEE. The data stem from a study of a mutant IDH1 vaccine in newly diagnosed glioma. Stated time point: baseline, week 1 (first vaccination visit). Specified treatment: pre-vaccination baseline after standard-of-care therapy. Sequencing was performed with immunoSEQ multiplex PCR; in TCRdb, only in-frame clones are kept and a portion is missing. The sample holds roughly 38,000 clones, around nine tenths seen once.

The receptor was derived from a man younger than 35 with glioma. V is TRBV5-6 and J is TRBJ1-1, with 7 bases fitting TRBD1. This specimen was PBMCs, taken from a glioma patient treated with radiotherapy, temozolomide or both. This CDR3 reads CASSGRQGQLEGYTEAFF. The CDR3 nucleotides are TGTGCCAGCAGCGGGAGACAGGGACAATTAGAGGGGTACACTGAAGCTTTCTTT.